Below, 31 T cell receptor beta chains from the same sample are listed, as sequenced in a study of OX40 agonist ivuxolimab in advanced cancers. Sequencing used immunoSEQ multiplex PCR; TCRdb keeps in-frame clones, though not all of them. The sample records 80,000 to 95,000 clones, approximately 91% being singletons. This sample comprised CD4+ or CD8+ T cells sorted from blood, obtained in a trial of the OX40 agonist ivuxolimab. Every receptor here comes from an adult with an advanced solid tumor such as melanoma, head and neck, liver or kidney cancer.

The V gene is TRBV5-1, the J gene TRBJ1-1; unclear D gene. CDR1 is SGHRS, CDR2 YFSETQ, per germline. This CDR3 is built from 14 residues. Trimming took off 0 bases at V and 2 bases at J, with 8 bases between the two ends. This CDR3 reads CASSLDSVNTEAFF. The DNA of the CDR3 is TGCGCCAGCAGCTTGGACTCCGTAAACACTGAAGCTTTCTTT.

The chain combines TRBV7-6 with TRBJ1-1; D might be TRBD1 (5 bases). In germline, CDR1 is SGHVS, CDR2 FNYEAQ. There are 13 residues in the CDR3. V was cut by 5 bases and J by 0 bases, with 7 bases left in between. The CDR3 reads CASSLQVNTEAFF. CDR3 bases: TGTGCCAGCAGCCTACAGGTGAACACTGAAGCTTTCTTT.

This clone was detected only a few times. This chain uses TRBV5-5 with TRBJ1-1, with D possibly TRBD1 on 5 matching bases. Germline values: CDR1 SGHKS, CDR2 YYEKEE (reference sequence). The CDR3 runs 12 residues. The V and J ends lost 2 bases and 5 bases respectively, with 7 bases between them. Here the CDR3 reads CASSFGGTEAFF. The CDR3 DNA follows: TGTGCCAGCAGCTTCGGGGGGACTGAAGCTTTCTTT.

This clone has just one count. The rearrangement uses TRBV10-3 and TRBJ2-5; D might be TRBD1 (6 bases). Trimming removed 0 bases at V and 6 bases at J, with 11 bases between. The CDR3 has 14 amino acids. The V gene's germline CDR1 is ENHRY and CDR2 SYGVKD. Written as DNA, the CDR3 is TGTGCCATCAGTGAGTCAAGCAGGGGAAAGACCCAGTACTTC. Translating it yields CAISESSRGKTQYF.

V usage is TRBV19 and J usage is TRBJ2-1, with D possibly being TRBD1 or TRBD2 (5 bases each). CDR3 length equals 14 residues. V was clipped by 7 bases and J by 3 bases, with 13 bases between them. Looked up from germline, CDR1 is LNHDA and CDR2 is SQIVND (reference sequence). The CDR3 here is CASNGGVYYNEQFF. As DNA, the CDR3 is TGTGCCAGTAATGGGGGAGTTTACTACAATGAGCAGTTCTTC.

The rearrangement joins TRBV7-8 to TRBJ2-1; D unresolved. Germline loops: CDR1 SGHVS, CDR2 FQNEAQ. There are 13 residues in the CDR3. Trimming stripped 0 bases from V and 9 bases from J, with 9 bases between. CDR3 nucleotide sequence: TGTGCCAGCAGCTTAGCGGGAAGCGTTGAGCAGTTCTTC. Protein product: CASSLAGSVEQFF.

The sample holds one count of this clone. V and J are TRBV5-6 and TRBJ2-7; tentatively, D is TRBD2 (5 bases). Trimming stripped 0 bases from V and 2 bases from J, with 18 bases between. Germline lookup yields CDR1 SGHDT and CDR2 YYEEEE. The CDR3 is 17 amino acids. Here the CDR3 DNA reads TGTGCCAGCAGCTTGGCCGTCGAGCGGACTCTGACCTACGAGCAGTACTTC. This gives the protein CASSLAVERTLTYEQYF.

The V call is TRBV19, the J call TRBJ1-1, with TRBD1 matching 7 bases. Germline V gene data show CDR1 as LNHDA and CDR2 as SQIVND (reference sequence). The CDR3 has 13 residues. V dropped 3 bases and J dropped 10; count of bases not matched to a gene: 8. This chain's CDR3 is CASSIQGEISAFF. CDR3 DNA: TGTGCCAGTAGTATCCAGGGGGAGATTTCAGCTTTCTTT.

The chain carries TRBV19 and TRBJ1-5, with 12 bases fitting TRBD1. The CDR3 is made up of 18 amino acids. The junction had 14 bases not matched to a gene; V was cut back by 5 bases and J by 6 bases. CDR1 is LNHDA, CDR2 SQIVND, per germline (reference sequence). The CDR3 coding sequence is TGTGCCAGTAGTGTCACCGGGACAGGGGGCGGTGGGTTTCAGCCCCAGCATTTT. Translation: CASSVTGTGGGGFQPQHF.

This clone was seen a single time. The J gene is TRBJ2-7, the V gene TRBV7-2, with TRBD1 identical over 10 bases. This CDR3 has 19 residues. Trimming at V came to 5 bases and at J to 4 bases, leaving 20 bases not matched to a gene. CDR1 is SGHTA and CDR2 is FQGNSA in the germline V gene. The CDR3 sequence: CASSLRDRGEGSGVYEQYF. The CDR3, as DNA: TGTGCCAGCAGCCTAAGGGACAGGGGAGAGGGTAGTGGGGTGTACGAGCAGTACTTC. The whole variable domain, filled in from reference TRBV7-2 and TRBJ2-7, reads GAGVSQSPSNKVTEKGKDVELRCDPISGHTALYWYRQSLGQGLEFLIYFQGNSAPDKSGLPSDRFSAERTGGSVSTLTIQRTQQEDSAVYLCASSLRDRGEGSGVYEQYFGPGTRLTVT.

The chain employs TRBV28 and TRBJ1-2; D not resolved. The V end lost 10 bases, the J end lost 5 bases, and 14 bases lay between the germline ends. CDR3 length equals 12 residues. Germline values: CDR1 MDHEN, CDR2 SYDVKM. The CDR3 loop reads CATSAAGYGYTF. CDR3 DNA: TGTGCCACCTCCGCGGCCGGGTATGGCTACACCTTC.

The V gene is TRBV7-6, the J gene TRBJ2-1, with 11 nucleotides matching TRBD2. V lost 1 base and J lost 6; bases outside the gene matches: 2. Germline lookup yields CDR1 SGHVS and CDR2 FNYEAQ. This CDR3 region has 15 residues. CDR3 in amino acids: CASSLGLAGGNEQFF. The CDR3 DNA reads TGTGCCAGCAGCTTAGGTCTAGCGGGGGGCAATGAGCAGTTCTTC.

The rearrangement links TRBV4-1 to TRBJ1-5; D not certain. This CDR3 spans 13 amino acids. The germline V and J ends were trimmed by 1 base and 1 base, with 2 bases remaining between them. Germline loops: CDR1 MGHRA, CDR2 YSYEKL. CDR3 sequence: CASSQVSNQPQHF. The CDR3 region has the DNA TGCGCCAGCAGCCAAGTCAGCAATCAGCCCCAGCATTTT.

The chain recombines TRBV19 with TRBJ2-2, with TRBD2 matching 9 bases. The trim removed 1 base at V and 2 bases at J, leaving 8 bases unmatched. The germline gives CDR1 LNHDA, CDR2 SQIVND (reference sequence). The CDR3 runs to 18 residues. The CDR3 sequence: CASSIVALAGDNTGELFF. Written as DNA, the CDR3 is TGTGCCAGTAGTATAGTGGCGTTAGCGGGAGATAACACCGGGGAGCTGTTTTTT.

The chain is built from TRBV27 and TRBJ2-6; D may be TRBD1 or TRBD2 (5 bases each). This CDR3 is 13 amino acids long. Trimming left V 10 bases short and J 4 bases short, with 11 bases between. The germline V gene has CDR1 MNHEY and CDR2 SMNVEV (reference sequence). The CDR3, as DNA: TGTGCCAAAGGGGCGGGCGGGGCCAACGTCCTGACTTTC. Protein sequence: CAKGAGGANVLTF.

This clone was seen only once. This chain connects TRBV27 to TRBJ1-1; D gene uncertain. Germline V gives CDR1 MNHEY, CDR2 SMNVEV (reference sequence). The CDR3 is 14 amino acids. Trimming removed 2 bases at V and 4 bases at J, with 11 bases between. CDR3 amino acids: CASSLREGVTEAFF. The CDR3 nucleotides read TGTGCCAGCAGTTTAAGGGAGGGAGTCACTGAAGCTTTCTTT.

The rearrangement joins TRBV30 to TRBJ2-1; 8 bases are a match to TRBD1. The CDR3 spans 15 residues. Unmatched junction bases numbered 6, after V lost 0 bases and J lost 5 bases. Per germline, CDR1 GTSNPN and CDR2 SVGIG (reference sequence). CDR3 coding DNA: TGTGCCTGGAGTGTACTAGGACAGGGTAACAATGAGCAGTTCTTC. Translating gives CAWSVLGQGNNEQFF.

J is TRBJ2-7 and V is TRBV7-2, with D possibly being TRBD1 or TRBD2 (5 bases each). Per the germline V gene, CDR1 is SGHTA and CDR2 is FQGNSA. The V end lost 5 bases, the J end lost 2 bases, and 10 bases lay between the germline ends. This CDR3 is 13 amino acids long. The CDR3 loop reads CASSRDGTYEQYF. The CDR3 DNA reads TGTGCCAGCAGCCGGGACGGAACCTACGAGCAGTACTTC.

V and J are TRBV6-5 and TRBJ2-7; D gene unclear. Trimming cost V 5 bases and J 6 bases, with 11 bases left between them. Looked up from germline, CDR1 is MNHEY and CDR2 is SVGAGI. CDR3 length: 12 residues. CDR3 region: CASSARWAEQYF. In DNA, the CDR3 is TGTGCCAGCAGTGCCAGGTGGGCCGAGCAGTACTTC.

J is TRBJ2-1 and V is TRBV28, with TRBD1 matching 7 bases. Germline CDR1 and CDR2: MDHEN and SYDVKM. This CDR3 region has 15 residues. Germline trimming cut 6 bases from V and 4 bases from J; bases unmatched to any gene: 9. The CDR3 loop is CASSSGQLLYNEQFF. In DNA form, the CDR3 reads TGTGCCAGCAGCTCGGGACAGCTCCTTTACAATGAGCAGTTCTTC.

The chain couples TRBV18 to TRBJ2-7; 7 positions agree with TRBD2. The CDR3 covers 14 residues. Germline assignment: CDR1 KGHSH and CDR2 LQKENI. V gave up 4 bases and J gave up 3 bases; unmatched junction bases: 6. In DNA, the CDR3 is TGTGCCAGCTCACAACTCGGGACTAACTACGAGCAGTACTTC. Protein sequence: CASSQLGTNYEQYF.

The chain joins TRBV5-4 to TRBJ1-2, with D unclear. From germline, CDR1 is SGHNT and CDR2 YYREEE (reference sequence). V was pared by 0 bases and J by 8 bases, with 14 bases between. There are 14 residues in the CDR3. The CDR3 sequence is CASSLGGSRGGYTF. As DNA, the CDR3 is TGTGCCAGCAGCTTGGGAGGGTCCCGAGGAGGCTACACCTTC.

V gene TRBV30 combines with J gene TRBJ2-4; TRBD1 aligns across 12 bases. Per germline, CDR1 GTSNPN and CDR2 SVGIG (reference sequence). The CDR3 spans 14 residues. Losses at the gene ends were 0 bases for V and 7 bases for J; bases not matched to a gene: 1. The CDR3 DNA reads as TGTGCCTGGAGTGTAGGGACAGGGGGCAACATTCAGTACTTC. This encodes CAWSVGTGGNIQYF.

In its sample, this clone was seen once. This chain links TRBV11-2 with TRBJ1-2; D might be TRBD1 (6 bases). The V end was cut by 1 base, the J end by 4 bases, with 10 bases between. The germline gives CDR1 SGHAT, CDR2 FQNNGV. The CDR3 length is 14 residues. The CDR3 DNA reads as TGTGCCAGCAGCTTAGGACAGGAGTCCTATGGCTACACCTTC. Protein sequence: CASSLGQESYGYTF. Full variable domain (rest looked up from reference TRBV11-2 and TRBJ1-2): EAGVAQSPRYKIIEKRQSVAFWCNPISGHATLYWYQQILGQGPKLLIQFQNNGVVDDSQLPKDRFSAERLKGVDSTLKIQPAKLEDSAVYLCASSLGQESYGYTFGSGTRLTVV.

The CDR3 DNA sequence: TGTGCCAGCAGTGAAGGTAATCTGGGAACTGAAGCTTTCTTT. This codes for CASSEGNLGTEAFF. The chain links TRBV6-1 to TRBJ1-1, with D unresolved. Germline CDR1 reads MNHNS; CDR2 reads SASEGT. Between the trimmed V and J ends, which lost 1 base and 5 bases, there was a span of 11 bases. This CDR3 contains 14 residues.

The DNA of the CDR3 is TGCGCCAGCAGTGAGTCTCAATACAATGAGCAGTTCTTC. This codes for CASSESQYNEQFF. The chain links TRBV10-2 to TRBJ2-1, with D hard to call. The germline gives CDR1 WSHSY, CDR2 SAAADI. V lost 0 bases and J lost 4, with 4 bases in between. This CDR3 comprises 13 residues.

This clone was seen only once. This chain uses TRBV19 with TRBJ2-7, with 10 positions matching TRBD1. V lost 5 bases, J lost 3 bases, and 7 bases stayed unmatched. Per germline, CDR1 LNHDA and CDR2 SQIVND (reference sequence). This CDR3 is built from 15 residues. This CDR3 reads CASSLTGGEDYEQYF. As DNA, the CDR3 is TGTGCCAGTAGTCTGACAGGGGGCGAGGACTACGAGCAGTACTTC.

The chain carries TRBV21-1 and TRBJ2-7; the table calls TRBD1, which could not be checked here. TRBV21-1 is deemed a pseudogene. The CDR3 consists of 15 residues. The CDR3 region has the DNA TGTGCCAGCAGCAAAGCCCCAGGGGGAGCCTACGAGCAGTACTTC. This codes for CASSKAPGGAYEQYF.

The chain recombines TRBV5-1 with TRBJ2-5; D might be TRBD1 or TRBD2, each matching 6 bases. V dropped 1 base and J dropped 1 base, with 17 bases sitting between them. The CDR3 totals 17 residues. The germline V gene has CDR1 SGHRS and CDR2 YFSETQ. As DNA, the CDR3 is TGCGCCAGCAGCTTGAGGCCGGGGGCGGCCAGCCAAGAGACCCAGTACTTC. Translated, it gives CASSLRPGAASQETQYF. Complete variable domain (other parts from reference TRBV5-1 and TRBJ2-5): KAGVTQTPRYLIKTRGQQVTLSCSPISGHRSVSWYQQTPGQGLQFLFEYFSETQRNKGNFPGRFSGRQFSNSRSEMNVSTLELGDSALYLCASSLRPGAASQETQYFGPGTRLLVL.

The J gene is TRBJ1-5, the V gene TRBV18, with unresolved D. V was shortened by 1 base and J by 5 bases, with 12 bases between the two germline ends. CDR1 KGHSH and CDR2 LQKENI come from the germline V gene. This CDR3 spans 15 amino acids. CDR3 residues: CASSPQGGIDQPQHF. CDR3 nucleotides: TGTGCCAGCTCACCACAAGGAGGGATTGATCAGCCCCAGCATTTT.

V usage is TRBV11-2 and J usage is TRBJ2-5, with D unclear. The germline V gene has CDR1 SGHAT and CDR2 FQNNGV. The CDR3 totals 12 residues. Trimming stripped 6 bases from V and 4 bases from J, with 9 bases between. CDR3 in DNA: TGTGCCAGCAGAGGACCCGGAGAGACCCAGTACTTC. It yields the protein CASRGPGETQYF.